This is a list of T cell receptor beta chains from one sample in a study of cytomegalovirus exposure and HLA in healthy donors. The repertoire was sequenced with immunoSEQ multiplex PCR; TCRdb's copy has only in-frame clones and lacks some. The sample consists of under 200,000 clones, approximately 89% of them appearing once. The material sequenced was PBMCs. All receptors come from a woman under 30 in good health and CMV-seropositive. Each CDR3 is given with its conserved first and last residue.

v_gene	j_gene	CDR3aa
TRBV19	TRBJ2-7	CASSILAQAGYEQYF
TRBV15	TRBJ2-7	CATSTTTGGKPYEQYF
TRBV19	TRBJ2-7	CASTSGLASEQYF
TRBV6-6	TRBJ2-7	CASRIGLVEQYF
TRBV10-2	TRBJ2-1	CASSGPRQFF
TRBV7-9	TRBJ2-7	CASSRRDYHEQYF
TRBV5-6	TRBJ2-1	CASSRDVLAGGYNEQFF
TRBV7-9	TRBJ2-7	CASSLRQGIYEQYF
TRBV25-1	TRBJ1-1	CASSDPTQGGNTEAFF
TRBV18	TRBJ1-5	CASSPSSNQPQHF
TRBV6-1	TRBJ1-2	CASRQGPTNYGYTF
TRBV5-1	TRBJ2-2	CASSPPIGQGTAGELFF
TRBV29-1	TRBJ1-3	CSVEGEISGNTIYF
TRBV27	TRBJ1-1	CASRRRLDREQAFF
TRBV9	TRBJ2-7	CASSVNTAYEQYF
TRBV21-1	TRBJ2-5	CASSKVGESFQETQYF
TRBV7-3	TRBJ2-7	CASSLTPGTRDEQYF
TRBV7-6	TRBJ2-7	CASSPLADRGRAREQYF
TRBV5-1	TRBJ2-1	CASSLAGGNSYNEQFF
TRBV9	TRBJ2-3	CASSETVLSTDTQYF
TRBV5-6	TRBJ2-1	CASSGRERGEQFF
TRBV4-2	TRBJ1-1	CASSPSPDGQLNTEAFF
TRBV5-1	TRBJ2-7	CASSFGGDEQYF
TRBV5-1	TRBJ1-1	CASSFGERSEAFF
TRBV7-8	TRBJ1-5	CASSLQSTGGSQPQHF